The sequence of this T cell receptor beta chain was determined in a study of HIV-infected patients and healthy controls. This clonotype was seen many times. CDR1 and CDR2 from the germline V gene are SQVTM and ANQGSEA. The V and J ends lost 3 bases and 4 bases respectively, with 14 bases between them. This CDR3 has 14 amino acids. TCRdb reprocessed the 5' RACE reads via MiXCR and lists one record per CDR3 protein. The repertoire holds about 70,000 distinct CDR3 sequences, with about 17% as singletons. This clonotype was obtained from a human donor in good health. Sequenced material: CD4+ T cells from blood. The gene calls are TRBV29-1 and TRBJ2-3, with TRBD2 as a possible D gene (6 bases). The CDR3 spells CSVDLGRSPDTQYF. DNA for the CDR3: TGCAGCGTTGATTTAGGGAGGTCCCCAGATACGCAGTATTTT.